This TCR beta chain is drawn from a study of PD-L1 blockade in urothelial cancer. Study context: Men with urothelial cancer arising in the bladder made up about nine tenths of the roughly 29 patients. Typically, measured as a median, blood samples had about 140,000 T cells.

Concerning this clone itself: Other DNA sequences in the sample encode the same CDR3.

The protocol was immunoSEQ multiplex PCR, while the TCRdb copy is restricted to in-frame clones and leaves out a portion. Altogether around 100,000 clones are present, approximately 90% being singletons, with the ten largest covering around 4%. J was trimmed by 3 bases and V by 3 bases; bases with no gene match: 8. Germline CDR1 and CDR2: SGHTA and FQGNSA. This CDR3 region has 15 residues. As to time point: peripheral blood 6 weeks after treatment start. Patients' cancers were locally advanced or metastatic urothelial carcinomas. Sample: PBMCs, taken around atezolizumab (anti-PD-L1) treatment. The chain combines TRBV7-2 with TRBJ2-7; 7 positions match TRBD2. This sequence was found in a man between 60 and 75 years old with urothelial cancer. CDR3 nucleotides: TGTGCCAGCAGCTTGGGGGGAGGGGAATACTACGAGCAGTACTTC. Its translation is CASSLGGGEYYEQYF.